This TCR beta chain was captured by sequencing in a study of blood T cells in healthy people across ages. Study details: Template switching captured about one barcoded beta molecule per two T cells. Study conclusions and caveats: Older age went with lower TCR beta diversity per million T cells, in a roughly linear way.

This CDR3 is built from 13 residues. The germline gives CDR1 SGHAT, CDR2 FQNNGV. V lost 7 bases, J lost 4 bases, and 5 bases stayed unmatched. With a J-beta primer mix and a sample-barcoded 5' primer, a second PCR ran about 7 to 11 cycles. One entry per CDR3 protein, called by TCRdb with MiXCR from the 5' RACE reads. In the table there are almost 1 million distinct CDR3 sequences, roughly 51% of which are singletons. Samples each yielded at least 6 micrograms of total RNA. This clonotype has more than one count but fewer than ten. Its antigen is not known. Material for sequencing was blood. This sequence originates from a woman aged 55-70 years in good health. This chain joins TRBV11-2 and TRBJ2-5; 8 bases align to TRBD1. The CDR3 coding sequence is TGTGCCAGCAACCGGGACAGGAGAGAGACCCAGTACTTC. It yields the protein CASNRDRRETQYF.